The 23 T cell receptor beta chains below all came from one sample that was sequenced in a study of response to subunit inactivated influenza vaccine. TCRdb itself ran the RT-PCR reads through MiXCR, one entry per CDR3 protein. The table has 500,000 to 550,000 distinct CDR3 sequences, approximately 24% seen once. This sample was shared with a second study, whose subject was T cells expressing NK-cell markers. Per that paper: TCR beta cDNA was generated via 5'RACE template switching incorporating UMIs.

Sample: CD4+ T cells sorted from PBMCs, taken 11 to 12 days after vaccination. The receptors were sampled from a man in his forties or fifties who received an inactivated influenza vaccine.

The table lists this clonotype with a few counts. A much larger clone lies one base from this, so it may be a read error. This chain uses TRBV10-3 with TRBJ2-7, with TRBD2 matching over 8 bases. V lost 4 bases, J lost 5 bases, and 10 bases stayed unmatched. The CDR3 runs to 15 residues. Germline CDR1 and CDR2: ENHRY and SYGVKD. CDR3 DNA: TGTGCCATCAGTGGGACTAGCAGGAGTCTGCACGAGCAGTACTTC. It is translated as CAISGTSRSLHEQYF.

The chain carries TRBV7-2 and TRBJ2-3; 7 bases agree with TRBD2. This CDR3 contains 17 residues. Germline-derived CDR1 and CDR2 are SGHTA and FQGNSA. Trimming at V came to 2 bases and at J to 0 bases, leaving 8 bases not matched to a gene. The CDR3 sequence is CASSLSTGGASTDTQYF. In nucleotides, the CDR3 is TGTGCCAGCAGCTTAAGCACGGGAGGCGCTAGCACAGATACGCAGTATTTT.

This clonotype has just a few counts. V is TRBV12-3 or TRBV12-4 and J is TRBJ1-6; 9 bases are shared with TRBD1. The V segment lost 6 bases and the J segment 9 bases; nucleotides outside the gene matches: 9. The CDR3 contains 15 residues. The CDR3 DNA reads TGTGCCAGCAGCCCACTGGGACAGGGAATTTCACCCCTCCACTTT. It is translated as CASSPLGQGISPLHF.

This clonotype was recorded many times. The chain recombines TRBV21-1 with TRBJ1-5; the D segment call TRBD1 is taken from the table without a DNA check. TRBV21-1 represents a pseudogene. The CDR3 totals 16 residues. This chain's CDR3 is CASSKEYQGIPQPQHF. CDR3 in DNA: TGTGCCAGCAGCAAGGAGTATCAGGGAATTCCTCAGCCCCAGCATTTT.

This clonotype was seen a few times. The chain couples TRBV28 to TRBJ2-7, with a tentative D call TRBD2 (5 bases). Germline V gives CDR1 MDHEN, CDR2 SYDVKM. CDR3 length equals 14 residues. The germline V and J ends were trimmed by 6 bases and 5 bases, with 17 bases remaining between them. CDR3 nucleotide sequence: TGTGCCAGCAGGCCCACCGGGAAGCACCACGAGCAGTACTTC. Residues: CASRPTGKHHEQYF.

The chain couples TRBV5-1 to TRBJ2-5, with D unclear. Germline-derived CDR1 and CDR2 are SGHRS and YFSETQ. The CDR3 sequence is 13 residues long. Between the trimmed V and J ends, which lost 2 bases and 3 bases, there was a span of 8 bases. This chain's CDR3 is CASSLGNEETQYF. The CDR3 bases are TGCGCCAGCAGCTTAGGGAATGAAGAGACCCAGTACTTC.

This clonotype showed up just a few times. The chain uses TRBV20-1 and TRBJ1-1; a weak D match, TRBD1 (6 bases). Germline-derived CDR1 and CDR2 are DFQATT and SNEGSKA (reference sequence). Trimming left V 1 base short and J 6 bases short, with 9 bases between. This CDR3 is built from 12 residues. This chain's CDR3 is CSARGRGAEAFF. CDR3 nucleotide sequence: TGCAGTGCTAGAGGCAGGGGCGCTGAAGCTTTCTTT.

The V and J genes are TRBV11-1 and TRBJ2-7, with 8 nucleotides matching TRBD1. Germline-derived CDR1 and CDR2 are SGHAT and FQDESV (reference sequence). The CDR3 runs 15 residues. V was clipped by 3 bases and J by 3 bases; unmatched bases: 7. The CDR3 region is CASSFPGTGNYEQYF. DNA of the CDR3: TGTGCCAGCAGCTTCCCCGGGACAGGTAACTACGAGCAGTACTTC.

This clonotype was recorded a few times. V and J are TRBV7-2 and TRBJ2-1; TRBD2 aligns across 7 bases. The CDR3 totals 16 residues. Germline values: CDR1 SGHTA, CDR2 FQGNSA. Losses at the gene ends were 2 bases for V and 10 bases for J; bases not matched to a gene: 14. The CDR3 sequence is CASSLFPVGGPGEQFF. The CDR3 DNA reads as TGTGCCAGCAGCTTATTCCCAGTGGGAGGGCCGGGAGAGCAGTTCTTC.

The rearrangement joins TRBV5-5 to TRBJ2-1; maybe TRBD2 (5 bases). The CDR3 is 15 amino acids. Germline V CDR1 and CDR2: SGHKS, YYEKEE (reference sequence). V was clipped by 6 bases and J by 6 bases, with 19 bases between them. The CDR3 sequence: CASTLRGSSGNEQFF. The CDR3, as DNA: TGTGCCAGCACGCTTCGAGGGTCCTCTGGCAATGAGCAGTTCTTC.

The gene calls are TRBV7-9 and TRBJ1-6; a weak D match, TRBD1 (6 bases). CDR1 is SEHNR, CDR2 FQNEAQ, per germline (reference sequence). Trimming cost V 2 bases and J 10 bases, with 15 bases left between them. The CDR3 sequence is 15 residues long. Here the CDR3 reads CASSLSAGQESPLHF. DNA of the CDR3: TGTGCCAGCAGCTTATCGGCGGGACAAGAATCACCCCTCCACTTT.

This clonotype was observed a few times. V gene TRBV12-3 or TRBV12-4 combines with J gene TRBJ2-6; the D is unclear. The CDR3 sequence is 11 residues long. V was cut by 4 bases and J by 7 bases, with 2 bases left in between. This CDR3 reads CASSSANVLTF. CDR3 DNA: TGTGCCAGCAGTTCAGCCAACGTCCTGACTTTC.

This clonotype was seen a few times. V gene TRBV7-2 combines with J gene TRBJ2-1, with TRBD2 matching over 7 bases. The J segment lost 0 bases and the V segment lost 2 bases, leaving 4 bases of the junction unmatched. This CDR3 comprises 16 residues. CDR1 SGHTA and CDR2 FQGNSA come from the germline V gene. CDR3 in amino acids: CASSLRLASSYNEQFF. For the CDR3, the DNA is TGTGCCAGCAGCTTACGACTAGCTAGCTCCTACAATGAGCAGTTCTTC.

CDR3 residues: CSVGQGAFRSQYF. CDR3 bases: TGCAGCGTCGGACAGGGGGCCTTCCGATCGCAGTATTTT. The genes are TRBV29-1 and TRBJ2-3, with 11 bases lining up with TRBD1. V shed 6 bases, J shed 10 bases, and the junction held 9 bases outside the gene matches. There are 13 residues in the CDR3. CDR1 is SQVTM and CDR2 is ANQGSEA in the germline V gene.

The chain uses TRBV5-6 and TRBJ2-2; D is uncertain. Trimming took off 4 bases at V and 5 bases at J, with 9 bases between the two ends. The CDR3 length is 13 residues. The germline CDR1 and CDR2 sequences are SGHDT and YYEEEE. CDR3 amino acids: CASSPISTGELFF. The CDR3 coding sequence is TGTGCCAGCAGCCCTATCTCGACCGGGGAGCTGTTTTTT.

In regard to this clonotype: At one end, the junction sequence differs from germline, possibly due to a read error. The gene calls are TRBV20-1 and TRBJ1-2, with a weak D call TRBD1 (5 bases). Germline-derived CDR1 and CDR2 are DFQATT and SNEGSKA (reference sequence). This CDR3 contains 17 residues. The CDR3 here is CCARDRLRQQAARGYTF. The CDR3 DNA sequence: TGCTGTGCTAGAGATCGGTTGCGACAGCAGGCAGCGCGGGGCTACACCTTC.

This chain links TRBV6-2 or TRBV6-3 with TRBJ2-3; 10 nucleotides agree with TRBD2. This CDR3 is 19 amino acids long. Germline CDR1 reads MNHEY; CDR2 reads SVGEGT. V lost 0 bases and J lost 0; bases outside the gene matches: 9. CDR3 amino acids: CASSYSLAGVTFSTDTQYF. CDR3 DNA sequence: TGTGCCAGCAGTTACTCCCTAGCGGGAGTAACCTTTAGCACAGATACGCAGTATTTT.

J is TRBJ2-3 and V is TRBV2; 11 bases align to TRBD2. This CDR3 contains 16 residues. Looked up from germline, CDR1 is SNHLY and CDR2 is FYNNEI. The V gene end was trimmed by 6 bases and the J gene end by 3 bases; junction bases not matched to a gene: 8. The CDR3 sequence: CASRQTSGRSTDTQYF. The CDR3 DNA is TGTGCCAGCAGGCAAACTAGCGGGAGATCTACAGATACGCAGTATTTT.

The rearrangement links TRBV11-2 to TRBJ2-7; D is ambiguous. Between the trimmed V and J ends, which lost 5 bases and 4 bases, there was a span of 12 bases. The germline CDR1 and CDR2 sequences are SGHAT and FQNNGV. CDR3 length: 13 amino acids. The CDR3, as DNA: TGTGCCAGCAGCCCAAGAGTTGGTTACGAGCAGTACTTC. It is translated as CASSPRVGYEQYF. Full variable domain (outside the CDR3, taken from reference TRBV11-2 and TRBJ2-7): EAGVAQSPRYKIIEKRQSVAFWCNPISGHATLYWYQQILGQGPKLLIQFQNNGVVDDSQLPKDRFSAERLKGVDSTLKIQPAKLEDSAVYLCASSPRVGYEQYFGPGTRLTVT.

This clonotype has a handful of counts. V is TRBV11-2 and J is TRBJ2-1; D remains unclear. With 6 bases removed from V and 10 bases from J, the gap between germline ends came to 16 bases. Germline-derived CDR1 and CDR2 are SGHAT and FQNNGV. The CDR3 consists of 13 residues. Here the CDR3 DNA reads TGTGCCAGCAGGCAAGCGTCCTACGACGAGCAGTTCTTC. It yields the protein CASRQASYDEQFF.

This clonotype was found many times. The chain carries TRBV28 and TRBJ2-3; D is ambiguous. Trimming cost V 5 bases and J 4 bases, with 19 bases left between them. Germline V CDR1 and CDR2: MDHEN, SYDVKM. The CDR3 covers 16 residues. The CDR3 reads CASSPFRQPQADTQYF. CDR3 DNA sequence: TGTGCCAGCAGTCCCTTTCGGCAGCCACAAGCAGATACGCAGTATTTT. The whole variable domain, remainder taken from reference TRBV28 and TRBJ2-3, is DVKVTQSSRYLVKRTGEKVFLECVQDMDHENMFWYRQDPGLGLRLIYFSYDVKMKEKGDIPEGYSVSREKKERFSLILESASTNQTSMYLCASSPFRQPQADTQYFGPGTRLTVL.

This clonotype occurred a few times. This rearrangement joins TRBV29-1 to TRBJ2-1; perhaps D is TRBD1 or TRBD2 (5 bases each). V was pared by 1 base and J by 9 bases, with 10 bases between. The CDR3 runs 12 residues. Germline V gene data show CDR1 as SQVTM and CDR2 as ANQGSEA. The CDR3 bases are TGCAGCGTTGAAGTAACGAGGGGTGAGCAGTTCTTC. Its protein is CSVEVTRGEQFF.

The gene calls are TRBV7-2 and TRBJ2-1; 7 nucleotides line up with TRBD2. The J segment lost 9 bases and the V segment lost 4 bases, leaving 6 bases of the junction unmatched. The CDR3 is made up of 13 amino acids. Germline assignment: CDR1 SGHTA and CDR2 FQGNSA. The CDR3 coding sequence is TGTGCCAGCAGCTCGAGAGGACTAGTTGAGCAGTTCTTC. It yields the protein CASSSRGLVEQFF.